The 25 T cell receptor beta chains presented below share a single source sample, sequenced in a study of T cells in narcolepsy. Only in-frame clones appear in the TCRdb table, and some are missing; sequencing was by immunoSEQ multiplex PCR. Of fewer than 30,000 clones in the sample, around nine tenths are singletons; the top ten hold roughly 1.1%. Material for sequencing was CD45RA- memory CD4+ T cells from PBMCs. The receptors here all came from a human donor with narcolepsy.

This chain uses TRBV16 with TRBJ1-1; D call uncertain. Germline CDR1 is KGHSY and CDR2 is FQNENV. V lost 0 bases to trimming and J lost 8 bases, with 7 bases between them. CDR3 length: 12 residues. The CDR3 region is CASSQSGREAFF. The CDR3 coding sequence is TGTGCCAGCAGCCAATCGGGCCGGGAAGCTTTCTTT.

V usage is TRBV4-1 and J usage is TRBJ1-5, with no clear D. Trimming took off 1 base at V and 0 bases at J, with 7 bases between the two ends. Germline assignment: CDR1 MGHRA and CDR2 YSYEKL. There are 15 residues in the CDR3. Here the CDR3 DNA reads TGCGCCAGCAGCCAAGGGCCGGCTAGCAATCAGCCCCAGCATTTT. This codes for CASSQGPASNQPQHF.

A few counts support this clone. The chain combines TRBV18 with TRBJ2-1, with 8 bases identical to TRBD1. Germline assignment: CDR1 KGHSH and CDR2 LQKENI. The length of the CDR3 is 14 residues. Trimming cost V 5 bases and J 7 bases; bases outside gene matches: 7. The CDR3 reads CASSADRGRNEQFF. The DNA of the CDR3 is TGTGCCAGCTCAGCCGACAGGGGCCGGAATGAGCAGTTCTTC.

Of note for this clone: An end of the junction differs from the germline gene, which may be a read error. The chain combines TRBV23-1 with TRBJ2-7, with D perhaps TRBD2 (6 bases). TRBV23-1 carries the ORF label, with uncertain function. The CDR3 has 13 residues. The CDR3 DNA follows: TGCGCCAGCCGGCGCCTGACCCGCCGGGAGATTTGCTTC. Protein product: CASRRLTRREICF.

The rearrangement joins TRBV5-1 to TRBJ2-5, with D possibly TRBD1 on 5 matching bases. Trimming took off 3 bases at V and 5 bases at J, with 23 bases between the two ends. The CDR3 totals 17 residues. The germline CDR1 and CDR2 sequences are SGHRS and YFSETQ. CDR3 in amino acids: CASSYTRTLRMEETQYF. CDR3 nucleotide sequence: TGCGCCAGCAGCTATACCCGGACACTCCGGATGGAGGAGACCCAGTACTTC. Together with reference TRBV5-1 and TRBJ2-5, the CDR3 gives the full variable domain: KAGVTQTPRYLIKTRGQQVTLSCSPISGHRSVSWYQQTPGQGLQFLFEYFSETQRNKGNFPGRFSGRQFSNSRSEMNVSTLELGDSALYLCASSYTRTLRMEETQYFGPGTRLLVL.

By sample fraction, this clone is medium-sized. The chain couples TRBV18 to TRBJ1-1; D is unresolved. Trimming took 0 bases from V and 1 from J, leaving 6 bases between them. The CDR3 runs 14 residues. Germline CDR1 KGHSH, CDR2 LQKENI. CDR3 region: CASSPPSGNTEAFF. The CDR3 region has the DNA TGTGCCAGCTCACCACCTTCGGGGAACACTGAAGCTTTCTTT.

This clone was seen once. V gene TRBV2 combines with J gene TRBJ2-5; no definite D call. CDR1 is SNHLY, CDR2 FYNNEI, per germline. Trimming removed 5 bases from V and 5 bases from J, with 6 bases in between. This CDR3 has 11 amino acids. The CDR3 region has the DNA TGTGCCAGCAGTCTCTGGGAGACCCAGTACTTC. Translated, it gives CASSLWETQYF.

The chain links TRBV19 to TRBJ2-5; D might be TRBD2 (7 bases). V gave up 0 bases and J gave up 1 base, with 15 bases separating them. CDR3 length: 17 amino acids. The V gene's germline CDR1 is LNHDA and CDR2 SQIVND (reference sequence). The CDR3 DNA reads TGTGCCAGTAGTATAGATGCGGGGGCCCCAGGCCAAGAGACCCAGTACTTC. Its protein product is CASSIDAGAPGQETQYF.

This chain joins TRBV19 and TRBJ1-3; D perhaps matches TRBD1 (5 bases). The V gene lost 9 bases and the J gene lost 0 bases, with 9 bases spanning the gap. Germline V gene lookup returns CDR1 LNHDA and CDR2 SQIVND (reference sequence). The CDR3 sequence is 13 residues long. This CDR3 reads CASPGTSGNTIYF. In nucleotides, the CDR3 is TGTGCCAGCCCCGGGACCTCTGGAAACACCATATATTTT.

The chain carries TRBV12-2 and TRBJ2-3; the DNA was not used to check the table's D call, TRBD2. TRBV12-2 represents a pseudogene. This CDR3 region has 13 residues. Here the CDR3 reads CARVGSRADTQYF. The CDR3 DNA reads TGTGCAAGAGTCGGGAGCCGAGCAGATACGCAGTATTTT.

The gene calls are TRBV5-4 and TRBJ1-6; D gene unclear. The CDR3 has 15 amino acids. Germline values: CDR1 SGHNT, CDR2 YYREEE (reference sequence). Trimming took off 1 base at V and 0 bases at J, with 5 bases between the two ends. CDR3 DNA: TGTGCCAGCAGCTTGCCGAGCTCCTATAATTCACCCCTCCACTTT. This sequence encodes CASSLPSSYNSPLHF.

V and J are TRBV6-5 and TRBJ1-2; 10 positions match TRBD1. The CDR3 runs to 14 residues. In germline, CDR1 is MNHEY, CDR2 SVGAGI. The V gene end was trimmed by 2 bases and the J gene end by 7 bases; junction bases not matched to a gene: 4. The CDR3 reads CASSYPGQGGGYTF. The CDR3 nucleotides are TGTGCCAGCAGTTACCCAGGACAGGGGGGTGGCTACACCTTC.

In its sample, this clone was seen a few times. The rearrangement links TRBV14 to TRBJ1-2; no definite D call. Germline CDR1 reads SGHDN; CDR2 reads FVKESK. This CDR3 has 13 residues. V lost 2 bases and J lost 8, with 12 bases in between. The CDR3 sequence is CASSQIDEGGYTF. The CDR3 DNA reads as TGTGCCAGCAGCCAAATTGATGAGGGCGGCTACACCTTC. Using reference TRBV14 and TRBJ1-2 for the parts outside the CDR3, the full variable domain is EAGVTQFPSHSVIEKGQTVTLRCDPISGHDNLYWYRRVMGKEIKFLLHFVKESKQDESGMPNNRFLAERTGGTYSTLKVQPAELEDSGVYFCASSQIDEGGYTFGSGTRLTVV.

The V gene is TRBV5-1, the J gene TRBJ2-6; no firm D call. The germline V and J ends were trimmed by 4 bases and 3 bases, with 8 bases remaining between them. Germline V gives CDR1 SGHRS, CDR2 YFSETQ. This CDR3 is 14 amino acids long. In nucleotides, the CDR3 is TGCGCCAGCAGCCCTCCCTTTGGGGCCAACGTCCTGACTTTC. This encodes CASSPPFGANVLTF.

V gene TRBV5-4 combines with J gene TRBJ2-7, with TRBD2 matching over 8 bases. The CDR3 extends over 13 amino acids. After removal of 3 bases from V and 6 bases from J, the junction contained 5 bases not matched to a gene. Germline V CDR1 and CDR2: SGHNT, YYREEE (reference sequence). The CDR3 DNA reads as TGTGCCAGCAGCTCCGGACTAGCACGCGAGCAGTACTTC. Translating it yields CASSSGLAREQYF.

The gene calls are TRBV19 and TRBJ2-3, with 8 bases fitting TRBD2. V lost 1 base, J lost 0 bases, and 9 bases stayed unmatched. The CDR3 length is 18 residues. CDR1 is LNHDA and CDR2 is SQIVND in the germline V gene (reference sequence). The CDR3 is CASSIGGASGPSTDTQYF. The CDR3 coding sequence is TGTGCCAGTAGTATAGGAGGGGCTAGCGGGCCGAGCACAGATACGCAGTATTTT.

This clone turned up a few times. V gene TRBV7-6 combines with J gene TRBJ1-6; D remains unclear. This CDR3 spans 14 amino acids. V was pared by 3 bases and J by 7 bases, with 10 bases between. CDR1 and CDR2 (germline): SGHVS, FNYEAQ. The CDR3 coding sequence is TGTGCCAGCAGCTTGGGAACTCTAAATTCACCCCTCCACTTT. Translation: CASSLGTLNSPLHF.

This sequence joins TRBV5-5 and TRBJ2-7, with D perhaps assigned TRBD1 or TRBD2 (5 bases each). The CDR3 extends over 13 amino acids. The V end was cut by 2 bases, the J end by 7 bases, with 13 bases between. Germline CDR1 SGHKS, CDR2 YYEKEE (reference sequence). The CDR3 DNA sequence: TGTGCCAGCAGCTTCTTTGGGGACGGGGAGCAGTACGTC. This gives the protein CASSFFGDGEQYV.

This chain connects TRBV6-5 to TRBJ1-3, with D unresolved. Between the trimmed V and J ends, which lost 5 bases and 0 bases, there was a span of 8 bases. Germline-derived CDR1 and CDR2 are MNHEY and SVGAGI. The CDR3 runs 14 residues. CDR3 in DNA: TGTGCCAGCAGTGTCCAGAGCTCTGGAAACACCATATATTTT. Translation: CASSVQSSGNTIYF.

This chain uses TRBV23-1 with TRBJ1-5; the D gene is possibly TRBD1 (6 bases). TRBV23-1 is identified as an open reading frame with a role that is uncertain. Trimming stripped 4 bases from V and 5 bases from J, with 12 bases between. This CDR3 has 14 amino acids. CDR3: CASSLGTKDQPQHF. CDR3 DNA: TGCGCCAGCAGTCTCGGGACAAAGGATCAGCCCCAGCATTTT.

V gene TRBV19 combines with J gene TRBJ2-5, with D maybe TRBD1 (6 bases). The CDR3 runs 14 residues. The germline V and J ends were trimmed by 5 bases and 5 bases, with 15 bases remaining between them. Germline lookup yields CDR1 LNHDA and CDR2 SQIVND (reference sequence). DNA for the CDR3: TGTGCCAGTAGTTCTCATCAGGGGCAGGAGACCCAGTACTTC. Encoded protein: CASSSHQGQETQYF. Based on the CDR3 plus reference TRBV19 and TRBJ2-5, the full variable domain is DGGITQSPKYLFRKEGQNVTLSCEQNLNHDAMYWYRQDPGQGLRLIYYSQIVNDFQKGDIAEGYSVSREKKESFPLTVTSAQKNPTAFYLCASSSHQGQETQYFGPGTRLLVL.

This clone turned up a few times. The chain recombines TRBV18 with TRBJ1-6; D is ambiguous. This CDR3 region has 14 residues. The ends were cut back, 0 bases at V and 8 bases at J, with 8 bases in the middle. The V gene's germline CDR1 is KGHSH and CDR2 LQKENI. CDR3 in amino acids: CASSPPLGDSPLHF. The CDR3 DNA reads TGTGCCAGCTCACCACCCTTGGGTGATTCACCCCTCCACTTT.

The chain's CDR3 is CASSRDRTVTETQYF. The CDR3, as DNA: TGCGCCAGCAGTCGGGACAGGACCGTCACAGAGACCCAGTACTTC. The chain employs TRBV5-1 and TRBJ2-5, with TRBD1 identical over 8 bases. CDR1 SGHRS and CDR2 YFSETQ come from the germline V gene. Trimming removed 5 bases from V and 4 bases from J; junction bases left unmatched: 10. The CDR3 extends over 15 amino acids.

The CDR3 sequence is CASSTTYRASDTQYF. The CDR3 bases are TGTGCCAGTAGTACTACCTACCGGGCCTCAGATACGCAGTATTTT. The genes are TRBV19 and TRBJ2-3; D uncertain. Per the germline V gene, CDR1 is LNHDA and CDR2 is SQIVND (reference sequence). The length of the CDR3 is 15 residues. V gave up 4 bases and J gave up 4 bases, with 15 bases separating them.

In its sample, this clone was seen once. The rearrangement uses TRBV5-1 and TRBJ2-1; D not resolved. The CDR3 sequence is 15 residues long. V was shortened by 6 bases and J by 0 bases, with 13 bases between the two germline ends. The germline CDR1 and CDR2 sequences are SGHRS and YFSETQ. In DNA form, the CDR3 reads TGCGCCAGCACCCCAATCGGCGGCTCCTACAATGAGCAGTTCTTC. Translated: CASTPIGGSYNEQFF.